This is a list of T cell receptor beta chains from one sample in a study of identical twins. TCRdb reprocessed the 5' RACE reads with MiXCR, giving one entry per CDR3 protein. In the table there are approximately 630,000 distinct CDR3 sequences, around 7.4% of which are singletons. The same specimen was also included in a second study, on yellow fever vaccine responses in identical twins.

Specimen: PBMCs. The source of these receptors is a woman younger than 35 in good health. Both conserved end residues are part of each CDR3.

TRBJ2-5	TRBV7-9	CASSPRQGSVETQYF
TRBJ1-4	TRBV15	CATRPGTGKNYNEKLFF
TRBJ2-2	TRBV5-1	CASSLMANANTGELFF
TRBJ1-1	TRBV6-1	CASSGTPLGGEAFF
TRBJ2-5	TRBV29-1	CSVSAQETQYF
TRBJ1-2	TRBV2	CASRGGEYGYTF
TRBJ2-3	TRBV5-1	CASSLEWMGRTDTQYF
TRBJ1-2	TRBV12-3/TRBV12-4	CASSLEGANGYTF
TRBJ2-1	TRBV7-9	CASSLESTGFGEQFF
TRBJ2-1	TRBV5-1	CASSRSQGTSYNEQFF
TRBJ2-1	TRBV28	CASSAGTSGRYEQFF
TRBJ1-2	TRBV14	CASSQDGQGNYGYTF
TRBJ1-1	TRBV10-3	CAISEGENTEAFF
TRBJ1-1	TRBV7-6	CASSPEATVVDTEAFF
TRBJ1-2	TRBV5-6	CASSLRQNSNYGYTF
TRBJ2-3	TRBV28	CASSLSPGGWAADTQYF
TRBJ2-3	TRBV28	CASSATGTWTQYF
TRBJ2-3	TRBV3-1	CASSPRPRGASTDTQYF
TRBJ1-1	TRBV2	CASMDRGLGTEAFF
TRBJ2-5	TRBV20-1	CSARTLNQETQYF
TRBJ1-4	TRBV27	CASSLLGTATNEKLFF
TRBJ2-7	TRBV2	CASSLGQGGQYF
TRBJ2-2	TRBV20-1	CSARERATATGELFF
TRBJ2-2	TRBV12-3/TRBV12-4	CASSEGGYTGELFF
TRBJ1-1	TRBV7-2	CASGYRETEAFF
TRBJ2-7	TRBV27	CASSYEGTSEQYF